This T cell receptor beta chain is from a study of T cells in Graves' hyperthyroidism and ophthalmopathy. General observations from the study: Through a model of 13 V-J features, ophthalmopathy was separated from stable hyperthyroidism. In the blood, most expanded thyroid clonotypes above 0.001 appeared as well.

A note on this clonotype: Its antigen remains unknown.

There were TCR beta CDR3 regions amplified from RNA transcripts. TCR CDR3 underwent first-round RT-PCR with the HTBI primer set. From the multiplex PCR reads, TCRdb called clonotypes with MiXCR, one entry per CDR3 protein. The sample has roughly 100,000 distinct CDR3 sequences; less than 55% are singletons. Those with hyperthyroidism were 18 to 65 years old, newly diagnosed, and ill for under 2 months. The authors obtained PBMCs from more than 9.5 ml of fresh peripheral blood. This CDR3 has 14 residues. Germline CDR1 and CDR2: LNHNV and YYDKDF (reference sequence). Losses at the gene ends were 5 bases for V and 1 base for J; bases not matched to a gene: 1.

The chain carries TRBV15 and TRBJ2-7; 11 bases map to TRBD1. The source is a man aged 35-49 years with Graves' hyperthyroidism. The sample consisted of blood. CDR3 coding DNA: TGTGCCACCAGCGGGACAGGGGGTTCCTACGAGCAGTACTTC. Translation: CATSGTGGSYEQYF.